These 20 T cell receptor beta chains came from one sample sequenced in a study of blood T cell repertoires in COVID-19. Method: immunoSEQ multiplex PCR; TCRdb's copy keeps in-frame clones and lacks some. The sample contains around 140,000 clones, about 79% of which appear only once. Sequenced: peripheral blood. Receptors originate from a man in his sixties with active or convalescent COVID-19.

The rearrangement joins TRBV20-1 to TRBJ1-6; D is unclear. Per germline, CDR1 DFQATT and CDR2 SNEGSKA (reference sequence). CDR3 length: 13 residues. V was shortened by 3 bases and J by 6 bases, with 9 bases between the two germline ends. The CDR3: CSASTGSNSPLHF. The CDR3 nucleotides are TGCAGTGCTAGTACGGGGAGTAATTCACCCCTCCACTTT.

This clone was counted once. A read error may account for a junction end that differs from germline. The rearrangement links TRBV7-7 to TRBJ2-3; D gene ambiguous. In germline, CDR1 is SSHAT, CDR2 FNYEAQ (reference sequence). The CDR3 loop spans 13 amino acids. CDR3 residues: CASSLIGTDTQYF. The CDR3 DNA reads TGTGCTAGCAGCTTAATCGGCACAGATACGCAGTATTTT.

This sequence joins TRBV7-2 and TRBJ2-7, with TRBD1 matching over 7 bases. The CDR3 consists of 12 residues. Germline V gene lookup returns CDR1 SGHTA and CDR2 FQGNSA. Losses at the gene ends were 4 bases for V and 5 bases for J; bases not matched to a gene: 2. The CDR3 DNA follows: TGTGCCAGCAGCTGGACAGGTAACGAGCAGTACTTC. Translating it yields CASSWTGNEQYF.

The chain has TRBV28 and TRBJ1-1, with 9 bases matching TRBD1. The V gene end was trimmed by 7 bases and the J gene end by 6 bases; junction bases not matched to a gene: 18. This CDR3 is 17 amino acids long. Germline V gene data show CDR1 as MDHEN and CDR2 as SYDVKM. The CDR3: CASNEPGQGGVRAEAFF. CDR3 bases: TGTGCCAGCAATGAACCGGGACAGGGTGGGGTTAGGGCTGAAGCTTTCTTT. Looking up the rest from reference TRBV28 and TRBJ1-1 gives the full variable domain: DVKVTQSSRYLVKRTGEKVFLECVQDMDHENMFWYRQDPGLGLRLIYFSYDVKMKEKGDIPEGYSVSREKKERFSLILESASTNQTSMYLCASNEPGQGGVRAEAFFGQGTRLTVV.

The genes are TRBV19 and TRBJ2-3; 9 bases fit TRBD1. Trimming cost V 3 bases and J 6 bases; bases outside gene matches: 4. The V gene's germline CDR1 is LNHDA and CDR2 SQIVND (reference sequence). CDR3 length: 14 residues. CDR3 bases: TGTGCCAGTAGTATGGGAGGGACAGGGGATACGCAGTATTTT. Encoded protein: CASSMGGTGDTQYF.

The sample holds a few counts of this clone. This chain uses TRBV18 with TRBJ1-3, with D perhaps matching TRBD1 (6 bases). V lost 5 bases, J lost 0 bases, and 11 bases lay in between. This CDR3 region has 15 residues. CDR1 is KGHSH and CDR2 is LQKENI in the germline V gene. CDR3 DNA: TGTGCCAGCTCATCTACAGGGAACTCTGGAAACACCATATATTTT. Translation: CASSSTGNSGNTIYF.

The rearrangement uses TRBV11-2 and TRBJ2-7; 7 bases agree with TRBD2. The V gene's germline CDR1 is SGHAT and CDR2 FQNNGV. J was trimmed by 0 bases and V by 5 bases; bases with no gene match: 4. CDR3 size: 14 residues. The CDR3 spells CASSSGVSSYEQYF. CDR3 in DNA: TGTGCCAGCAGCAGCGGGGTTAGCTCCTACGAGCAGTACTTC.

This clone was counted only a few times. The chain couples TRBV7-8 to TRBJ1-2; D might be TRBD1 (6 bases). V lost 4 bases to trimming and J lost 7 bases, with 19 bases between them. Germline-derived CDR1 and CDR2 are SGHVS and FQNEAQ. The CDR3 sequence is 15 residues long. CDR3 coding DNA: TGTGCCAGCAGCTCGACCACAGGGATGGGGGCTGGCTACACCTTC. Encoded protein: CASSSTTGMGAGYTF.

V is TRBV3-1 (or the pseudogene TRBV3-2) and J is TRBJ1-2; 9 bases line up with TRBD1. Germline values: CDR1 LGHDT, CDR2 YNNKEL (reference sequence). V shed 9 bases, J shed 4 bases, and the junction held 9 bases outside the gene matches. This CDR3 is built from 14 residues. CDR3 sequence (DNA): TGTGCCAGTGGGATACAGGGGGCCCCCTATGGCTACACCTTC. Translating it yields CASGIQGAPYGYTF.

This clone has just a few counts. The DNA of the CDR3 is TGTGCCAGCAGTTCGTACCCCTCGACAGAGAGCAATCAGCCCCAGCATTTT. This codes for CASSSYPSTESNQPQHF. This chain uses TRBV27 with TRBJ1-5; possible D gene TRBD1, 5 bases. V lost 4 bases to trimming and J lost 1 base, with 17 bases between them. Germline values: CDR1 MNHEY, CDR2 SMNVEV (reference sequence). This CDR3 has 17 amino acids.

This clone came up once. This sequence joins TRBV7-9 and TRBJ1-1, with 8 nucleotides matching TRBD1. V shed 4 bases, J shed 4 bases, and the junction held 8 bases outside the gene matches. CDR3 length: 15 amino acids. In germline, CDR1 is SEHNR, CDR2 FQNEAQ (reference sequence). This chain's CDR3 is CASSSPDRGGTEAFF. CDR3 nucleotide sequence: TGTGCCAGCAGCTCACCTGACAGGGGAGGCACTGAAGCTTTCTTT.

This CDR3 reads CASSVVETGEAGYTF. The CDR3 region has the DNA TGTGCCAGCAGCGTAGTTGAGACAGGGGAGGCTGGCTACACCTTC. V gene TRBV9 combines with J gene TRBJ1-2, with 8 bases that match TRBD1. Per germline, CDR1 SGDLS and CDR2 YYNGEE. This CDR3 has 15 amino acids. V shed 0 bases and J 7 bases; nucleotides not matched to a gene: 8.

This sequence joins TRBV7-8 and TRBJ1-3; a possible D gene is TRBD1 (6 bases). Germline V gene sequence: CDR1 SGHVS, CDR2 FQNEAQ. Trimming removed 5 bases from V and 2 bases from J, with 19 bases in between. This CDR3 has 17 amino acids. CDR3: CASSRGQPIGPGNTIYF. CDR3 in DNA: TGTGCCAGCAGCCGAGGACAGCCTATAGGCCCTGGAAACACCATATATTTT.

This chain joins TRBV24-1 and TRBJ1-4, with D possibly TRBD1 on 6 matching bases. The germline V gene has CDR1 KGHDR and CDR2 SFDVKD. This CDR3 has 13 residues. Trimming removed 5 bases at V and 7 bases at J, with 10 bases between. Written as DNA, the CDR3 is TGTGCCACCAGTGCACAGGGAAGTGAAAAACTGTTTTTT. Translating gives CATSAQGSEKLFF.

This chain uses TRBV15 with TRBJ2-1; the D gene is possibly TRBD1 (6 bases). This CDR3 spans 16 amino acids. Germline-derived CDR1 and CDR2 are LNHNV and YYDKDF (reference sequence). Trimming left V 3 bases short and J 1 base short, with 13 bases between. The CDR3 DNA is TGTGCCACCAGCAGCCTCCGGGACAATTCCTACAATGAGCAGTTCTTC. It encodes CATSSLRDNSYNEQFF.

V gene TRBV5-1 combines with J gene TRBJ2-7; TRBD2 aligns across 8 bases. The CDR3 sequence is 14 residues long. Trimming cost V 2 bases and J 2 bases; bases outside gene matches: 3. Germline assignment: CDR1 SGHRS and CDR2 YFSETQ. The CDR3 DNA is TGCGCCAGCAGCTTTATTAGCGGGGCCTACGAGCAGTACTTC. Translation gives CASSFISGAYEQYF.

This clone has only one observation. The DNA for the CDR3 is TGTGCCAGCAGCCCCCGAAACAGCGGGAACACCGGGGAGCTGTTTTTT. Amino acid sequence: CASSPRNSGNTGELFF. The chain links TRBV11-3 to TRBJ2-2, with D tentatively TRBD2 (5 bases). This CDR3 comprises 16 residues. Trimming removed 5 bases from V and 1 base from J, with 14 bases in between. The germline V gene has CDR1 SGHNT and CDR2 YENEEA.

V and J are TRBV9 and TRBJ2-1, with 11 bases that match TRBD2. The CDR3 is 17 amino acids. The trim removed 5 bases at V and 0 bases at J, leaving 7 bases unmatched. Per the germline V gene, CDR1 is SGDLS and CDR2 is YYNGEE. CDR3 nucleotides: TGTGCCAGCAGGCTGATAGCGGGAGGGAGCTCCTACAATGAGCAGTTCTTC. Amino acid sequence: CASRLIAGGSSYNEQFF.

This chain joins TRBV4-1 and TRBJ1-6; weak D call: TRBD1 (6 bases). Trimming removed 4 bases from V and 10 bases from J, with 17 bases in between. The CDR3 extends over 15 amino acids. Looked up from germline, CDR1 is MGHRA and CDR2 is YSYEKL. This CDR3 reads CASSRDTGWGSPLHF. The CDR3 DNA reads TGCGCCAGCAGCCGCGATACAGGGTGGGGCTCACCCCTCCACTTT.

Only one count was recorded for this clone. The CDR3 protein is CATTNSPGIGTGELFF. The CDR3 DNA reads TGTGCCACGACAAATTCTCCGGGAATAGGTACCGGGGAGCTGTTTTTT. V and J are TRBV19 and TRBJ2-2; tentatively, D is TRBD2 (5 bases). Trimming shortened V by 10 bases and J by 5 bases, and 23 bases separated the two germline ends. CDR3 length equals 16 residues. From germline, CDR1 is LNHDA and CDR2 SQIVND (reference sequence).